In this sample, the clone carrying this T cell receptor beta chain turned up many times. There are 16 residues in the CDR3. Germline CDR1 is SGHRS and CDR2 is YFSETQ. V gave up 0 bases and J gave up 4 bases, with 17 bases separating them. TCRdb reprocessed the 5' RACE reads with MiXCR, giving one entry per CDR3 protein. Seen here are more than 650,000 distinct CDR3 sequences, approximately 6% observed once, and the top ten hold about 1.8%. These data belong to a study of identical twins. V and J are TRBV5-1 and TRBJ2-7; a possible D gene is TRBD1 (6 bases). This clonotype originated in a man younger than 35 in good health. The sequenced sample was naive T cells sorted from blood. The CDR3 region is CASSLDINRVEYEQYF. Here the CDR3 DNA reads TGCGCCAGCAGCTTGGACATAAACAGGGTTGAGTACGAGCAGTACTTC.